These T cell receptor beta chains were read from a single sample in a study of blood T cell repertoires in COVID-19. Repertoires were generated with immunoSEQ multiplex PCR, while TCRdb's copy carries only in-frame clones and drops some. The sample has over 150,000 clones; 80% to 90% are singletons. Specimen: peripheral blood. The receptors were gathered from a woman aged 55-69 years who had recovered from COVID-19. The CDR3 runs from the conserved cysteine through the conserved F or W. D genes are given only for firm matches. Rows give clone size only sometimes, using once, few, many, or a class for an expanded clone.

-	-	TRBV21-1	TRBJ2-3	CASSNLGGGGGRPITQYF	TGTGCCAGCAGCAACTTAGGCGGTGGCGGGGGAAGGCCAATTACGCAGTATTTT
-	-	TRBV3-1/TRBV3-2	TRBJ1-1	CASSQSAAEAFF	TGTGCCAGCAGCCAATCCGCAGCTGAAGCTTTCTTT
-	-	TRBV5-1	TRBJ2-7	CASSLALRSSSYEQYF	TGCGCCAGCAGCTTGGCCTTGCGGTCTAGCTCCTACGAGCAGTACTTC
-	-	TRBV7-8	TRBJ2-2	CASSLRRDSTGELFF	TGTGCCAGCAGCTTACGGAGGGATAGCACCGGGGAGCTGTTTTTT
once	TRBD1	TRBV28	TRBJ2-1	CASSLGGEGAGYNEQFF	TGTGCCAGCAGTTTAGGGGGTGAGGGGGCCGGCTACAATGAGCAGTTCTTC
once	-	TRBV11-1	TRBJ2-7	CASSLARSYEQYF	TGTGCCAGCAGCTTAGCTCGTTCCTACGAGCAGTACTTC
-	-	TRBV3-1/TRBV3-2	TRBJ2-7	CASSLLPVGPYEQYF	TGTGCCAGCAGCCTCCTTCCCGTGGGGCCGTACGAGCAGTACTTC
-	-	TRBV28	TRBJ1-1	CASSSQNTEAFF	TGTGCCAGCAGTTCACAGAACACTGAAGCTTTCTTT
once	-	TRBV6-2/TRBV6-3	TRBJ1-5	CASSGFGPQHF	TGTGCCAGCAGTGGCTTTGGGCCCCAGCATTTT
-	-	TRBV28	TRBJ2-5	CASRGADQETQYF	TGTGCCAGCAGAGGAGCAGACCAAGAGACCCAGTACTTC
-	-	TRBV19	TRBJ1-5	CASSIDLLRGFGQPQHF	TGTGCCAGTAGTATAGATCTTCTGAGGGGGTTTGGGCAGCCCCAGCATTTT
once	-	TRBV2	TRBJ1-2	CASSDGVANYGYTF	TGTGCCAGCAGTGACGGAGTGGCAAACTATGGCTACACCTTC
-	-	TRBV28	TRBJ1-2	CASSLADYGYTF	TGTGCCAGCAGTTTAGCAGACTATGGCTACACCTTC
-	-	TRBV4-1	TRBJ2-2	CASSQDTESGELFF	TGCGCCAGCAGCCAAGATACGGAGTCCGGGGAGCTGTTTTTT
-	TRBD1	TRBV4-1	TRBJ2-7	CASSQRQGNLYEQYF	TGCGCCAGCAGCCAAAGACAGGGGAATCTATACGAGCAGTACTTC
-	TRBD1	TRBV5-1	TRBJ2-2	CASSLDGTGGLDTGELFF	TGCGCCAGCAGCTTGGATGGGACAGGGGGCTTGGACACCGGGGAGCTGTTTTTT
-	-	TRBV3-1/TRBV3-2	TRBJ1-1	CASSNGGRGAEAFF	TGTGCCAGCAGTAACGGGGGGCGAGGGGCTGAAGCTTTCTTT
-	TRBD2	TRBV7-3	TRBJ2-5	CASSSGLAGGWETQYF	TGTGCCAGCAGCTCCGGACTAGCGGGGGGTTGGGAGACCCAGTACTTC
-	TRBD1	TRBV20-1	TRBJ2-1	CSASWDRGYNEQFF	TGCAGTGCTAGTTGGGACAGGGGCTACAATGAGCAGTTCTTC
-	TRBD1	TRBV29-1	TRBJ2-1	CSVETGQASSYNEQFF	TGCAGCGTTGAGACGGGACAGGCGAGCTCCTACAATGAGCAGTTCTTC
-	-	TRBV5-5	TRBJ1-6	CASSLGPGTGNSPLHF	TGTGCCAGCAGCCTTGGCCCCGGGACTGGGAATTCACCCCTCCACTTT
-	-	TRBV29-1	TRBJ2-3	CSVVEGNTDTQYF	TGCAGCGTTGTGGAGGGTAACACAGATACGCAGTATTTT
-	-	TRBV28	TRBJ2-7	CASSDRGSSYEQYF	TGTGCCAGCAGCGATAGGGGGAGTTCCTACGAGCAGTACTTC
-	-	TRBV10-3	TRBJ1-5	CAISDREQPQHF	TGTGCCATCAGTGATCGAGAGCAGCCCCAGCATTTT
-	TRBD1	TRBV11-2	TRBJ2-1	CASSLSGQGYNEQFF	TGTGCCAGCAGCTTATCTGGACAGGGATACAATGAGCAGTTCTTC
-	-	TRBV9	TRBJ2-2	CASSSDTGELFF	TGTGCCAGCAGCTCAGACACCGGGGAGCTGTTTTTT
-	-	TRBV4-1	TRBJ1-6	CASSPRGTPGGSPLHF	TGCGCCAGCAGCCCGCGAGGGACTCCGGGCGGTTCACCCCTCCACTTT
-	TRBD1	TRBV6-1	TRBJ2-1	CASSDRQGAVNEQFF	TGTGCCAGCAGTGACCGACAGGGGGCGGTCAATGAGCAGTTCTTC
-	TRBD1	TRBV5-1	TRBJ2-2	CASSTGQGISGELFF	TGCGCCAGCAGCACCGGACAGGGAATTTCCGGGGAGCTGTTTTTT
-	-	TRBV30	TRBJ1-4	CAWRENRDYNEKLFF	TGTGCCTGGAGGGAAAACAGGGACTATAATGAAAAACTGTTTTTT
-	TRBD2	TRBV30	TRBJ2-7	CAWTRLAGVYEQYF	TGTGCCTGGACCCGACTAGCGGGGGTATACGAGCAGTACTTC
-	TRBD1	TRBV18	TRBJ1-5	CASSREDRGGGQPQHF	TGTGCCAGCTCACGCGAGGACAGGGGAGGTGGGCAGCCCCAGCATTTT
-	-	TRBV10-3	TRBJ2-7	CAITASDNSYEQYF	TGTGCCATCACAGCCTCGGACAACTCCTACGAGCAGTACTTC
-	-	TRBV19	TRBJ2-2	CASSEYTRNTGELFF	TGTGCCAGTAGTGAATACACAAGAAACACCGGGGAGCTGTTTTTT
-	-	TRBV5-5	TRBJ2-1	CASSFSFNEQFF	TGTGCCAGCAGCTTTTCGTTCAATGAGCAGTTCTTC
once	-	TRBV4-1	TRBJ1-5	CASSQVTGTSNQPQHF	TGCGCCAGCAGCCAAGTTACAGGGACCAGCAATCAGCCCCAGCATTTT
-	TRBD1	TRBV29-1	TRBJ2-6	CSVEGQRTGYSGANVLTF	TGCAGCGTTGAAGGTCAACGGACAGGATACTCTGGGGCCAACGTCCTGACTTTC
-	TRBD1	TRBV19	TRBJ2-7	CASRPTGDSYEQYF	TGTGCCAGCCGACCGACAGGGGACTCTTACGAGCAGTACTTC
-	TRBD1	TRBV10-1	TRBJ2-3	CASSGFRGNTQYF	TGCGCCAGCAGCGGATTCAGGGGGAATACGCAGTATTTT
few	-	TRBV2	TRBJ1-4	CASIGGYEKLFF	TGTGCCAGCATCGGGGGTTATGAAAAACTGTTTTTT
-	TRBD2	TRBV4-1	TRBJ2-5	CASSQLRGGETQYF	TGCGCCAGCAGCCAACTGCGGGGGGGAGAGACCCAGTACTTC